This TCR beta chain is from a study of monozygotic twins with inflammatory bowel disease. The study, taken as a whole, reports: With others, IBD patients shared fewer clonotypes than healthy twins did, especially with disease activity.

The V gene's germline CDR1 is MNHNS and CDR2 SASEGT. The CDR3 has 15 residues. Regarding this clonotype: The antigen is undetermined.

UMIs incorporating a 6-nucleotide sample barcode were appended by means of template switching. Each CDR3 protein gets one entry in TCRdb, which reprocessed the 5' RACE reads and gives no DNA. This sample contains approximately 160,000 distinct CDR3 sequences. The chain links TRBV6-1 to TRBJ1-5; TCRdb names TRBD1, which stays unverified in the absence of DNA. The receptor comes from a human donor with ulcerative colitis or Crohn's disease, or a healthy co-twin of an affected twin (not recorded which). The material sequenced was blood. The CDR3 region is CAIRGQPDSNQPQHF.